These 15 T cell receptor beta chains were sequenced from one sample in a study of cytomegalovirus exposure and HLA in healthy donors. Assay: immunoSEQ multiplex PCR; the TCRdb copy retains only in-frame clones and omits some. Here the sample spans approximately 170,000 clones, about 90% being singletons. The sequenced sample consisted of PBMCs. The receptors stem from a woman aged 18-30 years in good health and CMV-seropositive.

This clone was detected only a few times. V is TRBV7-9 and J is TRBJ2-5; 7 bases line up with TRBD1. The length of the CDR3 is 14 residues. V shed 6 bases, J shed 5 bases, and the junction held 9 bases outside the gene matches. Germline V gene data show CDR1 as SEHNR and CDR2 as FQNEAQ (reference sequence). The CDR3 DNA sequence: TGTGCCAGCAGTTCCGACAGGGAGAGGGAGACCCAGTACTTC. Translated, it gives CASSSDRERETQYF.

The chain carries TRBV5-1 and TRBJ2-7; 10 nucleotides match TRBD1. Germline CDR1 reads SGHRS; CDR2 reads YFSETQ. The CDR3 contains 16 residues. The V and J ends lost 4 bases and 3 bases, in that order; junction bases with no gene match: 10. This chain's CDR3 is CASSIRTGGALYEQYF. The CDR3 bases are TGCGCCAGCAGCATCCGGACAGGGGGTGCGCTCTACGAGCAGTACTTC.

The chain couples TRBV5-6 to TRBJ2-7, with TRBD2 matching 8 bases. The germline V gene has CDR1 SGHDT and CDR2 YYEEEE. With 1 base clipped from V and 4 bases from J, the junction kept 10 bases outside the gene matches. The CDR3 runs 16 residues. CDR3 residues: CASSLFGTRGNYEQYF. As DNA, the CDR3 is TGTGCCAGCAGCTTGTTTGGGACTAGGGGTAATTACGAGCAGTACTTC. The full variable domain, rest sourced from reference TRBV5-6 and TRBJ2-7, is DAGVTQSPTHLIKTRGQQVTLRCSPKSGHDTVSWYQQALGQGPQFIFQYYEEEERQRGNFPDRFSGHQFPNYSSELNVNALLLGDSALYLCASSLFGTRGNYEQYFGPGTRLTVT.

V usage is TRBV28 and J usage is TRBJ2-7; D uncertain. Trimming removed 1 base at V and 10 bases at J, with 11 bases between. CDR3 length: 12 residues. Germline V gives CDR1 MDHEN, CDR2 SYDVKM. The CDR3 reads CASSLLGRPQYF. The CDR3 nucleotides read TGTGCCAGCAGTTTATTGGGCAGACCACAGTACTTC.

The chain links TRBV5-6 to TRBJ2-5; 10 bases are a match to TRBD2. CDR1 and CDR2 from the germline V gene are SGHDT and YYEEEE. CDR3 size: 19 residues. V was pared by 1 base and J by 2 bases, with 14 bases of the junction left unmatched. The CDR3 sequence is CASSLLVAGGLYLQETQYF. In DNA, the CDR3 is TGTGCCAGCAGCTTGTTAGTAGCGGGAGGACTCTACCTTCAAGAGACCCAGTACTTC.

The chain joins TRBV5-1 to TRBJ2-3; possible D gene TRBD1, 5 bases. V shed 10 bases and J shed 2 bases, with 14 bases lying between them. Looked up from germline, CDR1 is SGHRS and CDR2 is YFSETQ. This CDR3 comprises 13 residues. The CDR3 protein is CASGAVLTDTQYF. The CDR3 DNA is TGCGCCTCTGGGGCAGTACTCACAGATACGCAGTATTTT.

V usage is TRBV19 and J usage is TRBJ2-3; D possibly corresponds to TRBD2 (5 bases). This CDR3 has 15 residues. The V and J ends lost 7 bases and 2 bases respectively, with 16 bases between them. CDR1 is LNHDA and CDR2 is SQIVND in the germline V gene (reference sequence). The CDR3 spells CASTPTGIYTDTQYF. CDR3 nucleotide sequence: TGTGCCAGTACCCCCACGGGGATATACACAGATACGCAGTATTTT.

The CDR3, as DNA: TGTGCCTGGAGTGTAGGGTGGGGGGTTCGCGAGCAGTACTTC. Protein sequence: CAWSVGWGVREQYF. The V call is TRBV30, the J call TRBJ2-7; D might be TRBD2 (6 bases). The germline V and J ends were trimmed by 0 bases and 6 bases, with 15 bases remaining between them. Germline assignment: CDR1 GTSNPN and CDR2 SVGIG (reference sequence). This CDR3 comprises 14 residues.

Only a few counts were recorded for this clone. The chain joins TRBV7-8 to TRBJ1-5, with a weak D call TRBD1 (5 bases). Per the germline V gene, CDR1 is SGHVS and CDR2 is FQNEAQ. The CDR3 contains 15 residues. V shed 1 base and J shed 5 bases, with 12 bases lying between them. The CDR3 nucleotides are TGTGCCAGCAGCTTAGTCGGACGGGGGGATCAGCCCCAGCATTTT. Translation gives CASSLVGRGDQPQHF.

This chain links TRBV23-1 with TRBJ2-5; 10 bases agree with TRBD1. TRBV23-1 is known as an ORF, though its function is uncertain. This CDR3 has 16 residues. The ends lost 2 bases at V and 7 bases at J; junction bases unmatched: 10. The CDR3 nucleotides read TGCGCCAGCAGTCAAATTGTGGGACAGGGGCCAGTGACCCAGTACTTC. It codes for CASSQIVGQGPVTQYF.

CDR3 in DNA: TGTGCCAGCAGCCAAGACCCGGCCGGGACAGGGGGCAATTACGAGCAGTACTTC. It codes for CASSQDPAGTGGNYEQYF. The chain is built from TRBV4-2 and TRBJ2-7; 12 bases line up with TRBD1. Germline CDR1 is LGHNA and CDR2 is YNFKEQ. V shed 0 bases, J shed 4 bases, and the junction held 10 bases outside the gene matches. CDR3 length equals 18 residues.

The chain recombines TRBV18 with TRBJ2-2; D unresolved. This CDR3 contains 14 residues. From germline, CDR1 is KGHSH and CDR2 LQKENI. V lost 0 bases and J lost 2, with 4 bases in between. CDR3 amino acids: CASSPPLNTGELFF. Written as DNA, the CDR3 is TGTGCCAGCTCACCACCATTAAACACCGGGGAGCTGTTTTTT.

In DNA, the CDR3 is TGTGCCACCTCCCGGCAGGGAGGGTTCGATGGCTACACCTTC. Protein product: CATSRQGGFDGYTF. This chain links TRBV7-2 with TRBJ1-2, with D possibly matching TRBD1 (5 bases). This CDR3 contains 14 residues. Trimming shortened V by 10 bases and J by 6 bases, and 21 bases separated the two germline ends. Looked up from germline, CDR1 is SGHTA and CDR2 is FQGNSA. The whole variable domain, filled in from reference TRBV7-2 and TRBJ1-2, reads GAGVSQSPSNKVTEKGKDVELRCDPISGHTALYWYRQSLGQGLEFLIYFQGNSAPDKSGLPSDRFSAERTGGSVSTLTIQRTQQEDSAVYLCATSRQGGFDGYTFGSGTRLTVV.

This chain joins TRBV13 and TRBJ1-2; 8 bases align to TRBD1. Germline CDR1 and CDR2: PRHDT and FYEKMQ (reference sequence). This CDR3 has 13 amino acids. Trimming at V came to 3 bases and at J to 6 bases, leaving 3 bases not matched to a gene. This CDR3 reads CASSFPGQDGYTF. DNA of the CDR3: TGTGCCAGCAGCTTCCCGGGACAGGATGGCTACACCTTC.

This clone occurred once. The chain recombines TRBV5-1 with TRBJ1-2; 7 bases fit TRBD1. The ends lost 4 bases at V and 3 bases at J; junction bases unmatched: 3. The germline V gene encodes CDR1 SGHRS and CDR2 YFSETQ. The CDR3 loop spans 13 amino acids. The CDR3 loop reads CASSQTGDYGYTF. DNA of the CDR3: TGCGCCAGCAGCCAAACAGGGGACTATGGCTACACCTTC.